This T cell receptor (beta chain) was found in a study of T cell responses to AZD1222 COVID-19 vaccine. Germline V CDR1 and CDR2: ENHRY, SYGVKD. The CDR3 covers 12 residues. V was trimmed by 0 bases and J by 7 bases, leaving 6 bases between them. Libraries were prepared by immunoSEQ multiplex PCR; TCRdb keeps only in-frame clonotypes and omits some of them. Altogether 130,000 to 150,000 clones are present, approximately 91% being singletons, with the ten largest covering 5.4%. This clonotype originated in an adult who received the MenACWY meningococcal vaccine as a control. The starting material was peripheral blood, obtained 28 days after the second dose of the MenACWY control vaccine. The genes are TRBV10-3 and TRBJ1-2; no clear D gene. This CDR3 reads CAISESWVGYTF. CDR3 nucleotide sequence: TGTGCCATCAGTGAGTCGTGGGTTGGCTACACCTTC.